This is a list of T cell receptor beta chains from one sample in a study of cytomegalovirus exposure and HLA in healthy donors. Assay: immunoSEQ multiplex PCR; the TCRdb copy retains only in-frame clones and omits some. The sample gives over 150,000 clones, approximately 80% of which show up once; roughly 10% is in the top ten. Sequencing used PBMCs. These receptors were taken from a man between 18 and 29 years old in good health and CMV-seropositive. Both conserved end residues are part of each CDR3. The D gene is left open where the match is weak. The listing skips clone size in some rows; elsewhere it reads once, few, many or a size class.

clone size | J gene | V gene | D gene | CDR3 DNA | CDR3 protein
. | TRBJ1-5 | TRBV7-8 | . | TGTGCCAGCAGCTTAGGGGGGGATCAGCCCCAGCATTTT | CASSLGGDQPQHF
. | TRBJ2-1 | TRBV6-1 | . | TGTGCCAGCAGTTCCATAGCGGTCGGATACAATGAGCAGTTCTTC | CASSSIAVGYNEQFF
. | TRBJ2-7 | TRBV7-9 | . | TGTGCCAGCAGCTTAATTACAGGGTACGAGCAGTACTTC | CASSLITGYEQYF
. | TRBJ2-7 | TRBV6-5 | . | TGTGCCAGCAGCCGGAGTCTGTACTACGAGCAGTACTTC | CASSRSLYYEQYF
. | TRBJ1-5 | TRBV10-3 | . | TGTGCCATCAGTAGACAGGCAGGCGATCAGCCCCAGCATTTT | CAISRQAGDQPQHF
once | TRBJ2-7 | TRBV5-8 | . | TGTGCCAGCAGCTTGTCTGGAGGAATTCCCTACGAGCAGTACTTC | CASSLSGGIPYEQYF
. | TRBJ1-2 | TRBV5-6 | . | TGTGCCAGCAGCTCCACGACAGAAAACTATGGCTACACCTTC | CASSSTTENYGYTF
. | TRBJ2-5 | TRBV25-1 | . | TGTGCCAGCAGTCCCCATTGGGACAACCAAGAGACCCAGTACTTC | CASSPHWDNQETQYF
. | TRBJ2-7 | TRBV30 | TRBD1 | TGTGCCTGGAGTCGGGACAGGACCTACGAGCAGTACTTC | CAWSRDRTYEQYF
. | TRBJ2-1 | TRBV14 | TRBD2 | TGTGCCAGCAGCCAAATCGTCTCGGGAGCGGGAAATGGGAATGAGCAGTTCTTC | CASSQIVSGAGNGNEQFF
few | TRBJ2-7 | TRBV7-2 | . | TGTGCCAGCAGCCCTAGGGGTGGCGTCTACGAGCAGTACTTC | CASSPRGGVYEQYF
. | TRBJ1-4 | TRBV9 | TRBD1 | TGTGCCAGCAGCGAACAGGGGGCGCATTCTGGGAAACTGTTTTTT | CASSEQGAHSGKLFF
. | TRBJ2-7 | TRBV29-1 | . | TGCAGCGTTGAAAGTATCTGGGGCGGCGAGCAGTACTTC | CSVESIWGGEQYF
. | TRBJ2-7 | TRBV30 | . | TGTGCCTGGAGTTCGGGGGTTAGCTCCTACGAGCAGTACTTC | CAWSSGVSSYEQYF
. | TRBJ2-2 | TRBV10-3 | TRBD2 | TGTGCCATCAGTGAGTGGGGACTAGCGAACACCGGGGAGCTGTTTTTT | CAISEWGLANTGELFF
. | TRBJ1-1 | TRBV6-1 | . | TGTGCCAGCAGTGAGCGGGGGAGGGGCACTGAAGCTTTCTTT | CASSERGRGTEAFF
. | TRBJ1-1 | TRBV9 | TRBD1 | TGTGCCAGCAGCCCTCGGGACAGCCAGAACACTGAAGCTTTCTTT | CASSPRDSQNTEAFF
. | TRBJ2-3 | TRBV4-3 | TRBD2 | TGCGCCAGCAGCCGGACCGGGGGGGCAACAGATACGCAGTATTTT | CASSRTGGATDTQYF
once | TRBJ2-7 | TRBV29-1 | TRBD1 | TGCAGCGTTAGGTATGCTGGACAGGGACCCTACGAGCAGTACTTC | CSVRYAGQGPYEQYF
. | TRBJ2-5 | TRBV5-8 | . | TGTGCCAGCAGCCCTCCGTGGGGGGGCCGGGAGACCCAGTACTTC | CASSPPWGGRETQYF
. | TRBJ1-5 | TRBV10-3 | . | TGTGCCATCAGTGAGGCGGGCAATCAGCCCCAGCATTTT | CAISEAGNQPQHF
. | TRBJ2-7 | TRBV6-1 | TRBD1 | TGTGCCAGCAGACCCCCAATAAACCGGGACAGGTCAGATTACTTC | CASRPPINRDRSDYF
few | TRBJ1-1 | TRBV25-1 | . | TGTGCCAGCAGTGATCCAGGGGAAAACACTGAAGCTTTCTTT | CASSDPGENTEAFF
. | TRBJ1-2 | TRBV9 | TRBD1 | TGTGCCAGCAGCGTACTCGGACAGGGGGCGAATGGCTACACCTTC | CASSVLGQGANGYTF
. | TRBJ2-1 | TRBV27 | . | TGTGCCAGCAGTCCTCGGACAAAGCCCAATGAGCAGTTCTTC | CASSPRTKPNEQFF
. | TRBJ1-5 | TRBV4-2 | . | TGTGCCAGCAGCCAACCTAACGCGCCCCAGCATTTT | CASSQPNAPQHF
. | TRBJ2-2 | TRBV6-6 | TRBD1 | TGTGCCAGCAGCCACGGGACAGGGAACACCGGGGAGCTGTTTTTT | CASSHGTGNTGELFF
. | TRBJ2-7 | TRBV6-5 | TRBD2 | TGTGCCTCCGGGAGGGCCCTCTACGAGCAGTACTTC | CASGRALYEQYF
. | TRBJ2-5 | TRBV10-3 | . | TGTGCCATCAGTTTGGAGCTTCAAGAGACCCAGTACTTC | CAISLELQETQYF
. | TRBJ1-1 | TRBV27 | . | TGTGCCAGCGGGCTGAATGTGAACACTGAAGCTTTCTTT | CASGLNVNTEAFF
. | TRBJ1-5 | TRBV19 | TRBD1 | TGTGCCAGTAGTACGGACAGGGGCTACCAGCCCCAGCATTTT | CASSTDRGYQPQHF
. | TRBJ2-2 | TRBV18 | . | TGTGCCAGCTCACAACAGGGAAGGGCCGGGGAGCTGTTTTTT | CASSQQGRAGELFF
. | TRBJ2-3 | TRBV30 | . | TGTGCCTGGAGTGACCACTCGGTAGCGGGACAGACGCAGTATTTT | CAWSDHSVAGQTQYF
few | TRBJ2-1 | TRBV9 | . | TGTGCCAGCAGCCCCAAGGGGGGGTGGGCCGACAATGAGCAGTTCTTC | CASSPKGGWADNEQFF
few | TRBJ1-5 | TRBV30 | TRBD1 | TGTGCCTGGAGACCGGGGACAGGGGCGCAGCCCCAGCATTTT | CAWRPGTGAQPQHF
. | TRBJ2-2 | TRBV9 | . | TGTGCCAGCAGCGTAGAACTCTTCACCGGGAAGCTGTTTTTT | CASSVELFTGKLFF
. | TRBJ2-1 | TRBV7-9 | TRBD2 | TGTGCCAGCAGCTCCGCGACTAGCGGGAGAGCAAATGAGCAGTTCTTC | CASSSATSGRANEQFF
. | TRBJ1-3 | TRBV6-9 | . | TGTGCCAGCAGTCAAGCCCATCGGGACTCTGGAAACACCATATATTTT | CASSQAHRDSGNTIYF
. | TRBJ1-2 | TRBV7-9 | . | TGTTCCAGCAGCCAATACCCCAAGGGTGTACGGGGCTATGGCTACACCTTC | CSSSQYPKGVRGYGYTF
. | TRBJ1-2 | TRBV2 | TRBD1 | TGTGCCCTACAGGGAGGGACAGGGTATGGCTACACCTTC | CALQGGTGYGYTF